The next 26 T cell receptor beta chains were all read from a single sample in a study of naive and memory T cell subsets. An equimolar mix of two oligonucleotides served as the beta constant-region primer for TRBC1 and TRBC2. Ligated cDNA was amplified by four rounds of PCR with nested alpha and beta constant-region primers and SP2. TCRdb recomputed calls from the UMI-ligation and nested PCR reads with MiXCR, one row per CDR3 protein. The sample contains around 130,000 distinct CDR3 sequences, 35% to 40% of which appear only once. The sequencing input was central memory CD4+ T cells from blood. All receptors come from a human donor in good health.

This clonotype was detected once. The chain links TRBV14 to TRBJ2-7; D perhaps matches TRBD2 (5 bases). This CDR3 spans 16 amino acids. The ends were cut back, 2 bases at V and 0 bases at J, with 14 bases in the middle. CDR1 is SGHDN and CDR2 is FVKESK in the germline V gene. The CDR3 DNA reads TGTGCCAGCAGCCAAATAAGCGGATCTAACTCCTACGAGCAGTACTTC. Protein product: CASSQISGSNSYEQYF.

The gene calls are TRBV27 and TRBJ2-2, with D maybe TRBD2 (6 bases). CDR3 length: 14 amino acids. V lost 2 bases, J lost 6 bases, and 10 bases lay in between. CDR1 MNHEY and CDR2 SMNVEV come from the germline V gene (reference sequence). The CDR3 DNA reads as TGTGCCAGCAGTTTAGGAGGGTCCGCCGGGGAGCTGTTTTTT. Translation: CASSLGGSAGELFF.

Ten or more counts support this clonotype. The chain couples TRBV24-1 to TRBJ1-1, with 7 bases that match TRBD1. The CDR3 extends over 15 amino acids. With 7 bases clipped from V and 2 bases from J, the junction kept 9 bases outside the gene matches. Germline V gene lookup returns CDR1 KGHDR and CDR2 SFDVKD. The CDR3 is CATRSRDRVNTEAFF. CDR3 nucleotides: TGTGCCACCAGGAGTCGAGACAGGGTCAACACTGAAGCTTTCTTT.

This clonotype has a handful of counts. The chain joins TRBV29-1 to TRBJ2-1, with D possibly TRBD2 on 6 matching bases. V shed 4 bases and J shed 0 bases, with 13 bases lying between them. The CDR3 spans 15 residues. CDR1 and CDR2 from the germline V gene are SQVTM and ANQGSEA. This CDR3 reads CSVVGIGSSYNEQFF. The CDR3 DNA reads TGCAGCGTTGTAGGTATCGGGAGCTCCTACAATGAGCAGTTCTTC.

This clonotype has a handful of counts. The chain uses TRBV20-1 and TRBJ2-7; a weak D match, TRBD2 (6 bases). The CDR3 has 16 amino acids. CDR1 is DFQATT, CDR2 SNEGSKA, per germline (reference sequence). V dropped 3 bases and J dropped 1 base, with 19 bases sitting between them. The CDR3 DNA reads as TGCAGTGCTAGGCCCCAGACGGCGGGACCGTCCTACGAGCAGTACTTC. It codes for CSARPQTAGPSYEQYF.

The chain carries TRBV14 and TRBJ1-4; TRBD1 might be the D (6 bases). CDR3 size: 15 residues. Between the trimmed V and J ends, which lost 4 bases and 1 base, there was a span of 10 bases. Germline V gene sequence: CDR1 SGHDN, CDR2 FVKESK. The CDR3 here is CASSPAGVTNEKLFF. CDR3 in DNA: TGTGCCAGCAGCCCTGCAGGGGTAACTAATGAAAAACTGTTTTTT.

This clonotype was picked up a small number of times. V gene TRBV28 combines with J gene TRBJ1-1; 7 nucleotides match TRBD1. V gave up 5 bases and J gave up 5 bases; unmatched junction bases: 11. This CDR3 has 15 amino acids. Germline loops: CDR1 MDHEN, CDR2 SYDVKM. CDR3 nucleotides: TGTGCCAGCAGTCTACTACAGGGGCTGCGGACTGAAGCTTTCTTT. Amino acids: CASSLLQGLRTEAFF.

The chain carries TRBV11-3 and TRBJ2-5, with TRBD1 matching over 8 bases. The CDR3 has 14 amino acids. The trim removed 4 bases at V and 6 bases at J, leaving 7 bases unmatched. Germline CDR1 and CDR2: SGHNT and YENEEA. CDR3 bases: TGTGCCAGCAGCTCAGGGCAGGGGGCGAAGACCCAGTACTTC. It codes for CASSSGQGAKTQYF.

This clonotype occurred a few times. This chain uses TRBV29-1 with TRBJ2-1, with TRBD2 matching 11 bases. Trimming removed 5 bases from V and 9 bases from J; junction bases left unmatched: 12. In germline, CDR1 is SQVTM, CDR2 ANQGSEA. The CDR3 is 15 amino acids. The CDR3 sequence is CSVPLTSGKEGEQFF. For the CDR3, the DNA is TGCAGCGTTCCATTGACTAGCGGGAAGGAGGGTGAGCAGTTCTTC.

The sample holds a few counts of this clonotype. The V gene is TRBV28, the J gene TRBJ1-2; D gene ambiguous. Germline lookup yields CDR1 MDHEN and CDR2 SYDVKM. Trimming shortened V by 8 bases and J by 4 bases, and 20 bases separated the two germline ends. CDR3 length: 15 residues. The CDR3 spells CASRFPGSTLYGYTF. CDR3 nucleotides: TGTGCCAGCCGCTTCCCGGGCTCGACTCTCTATGGCTACACCTTC.

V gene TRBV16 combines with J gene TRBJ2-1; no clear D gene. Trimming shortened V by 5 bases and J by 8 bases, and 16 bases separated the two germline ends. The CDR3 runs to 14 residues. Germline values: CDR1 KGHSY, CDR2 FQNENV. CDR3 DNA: TGTGCCAGCAGCGGGATACCGTCCATGTATGAGCAGTTCTTC. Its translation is CASSGIPSMYEQFF.

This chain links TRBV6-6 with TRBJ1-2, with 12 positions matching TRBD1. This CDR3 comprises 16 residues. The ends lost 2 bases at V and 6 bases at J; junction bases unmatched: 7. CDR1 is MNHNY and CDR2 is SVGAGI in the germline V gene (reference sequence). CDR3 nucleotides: TGTGCCAGCAGTTACCCGTGGGACAGGGGGCCGGATGGCTACACCTTC. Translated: CASSYPWDRGPDGYTF.

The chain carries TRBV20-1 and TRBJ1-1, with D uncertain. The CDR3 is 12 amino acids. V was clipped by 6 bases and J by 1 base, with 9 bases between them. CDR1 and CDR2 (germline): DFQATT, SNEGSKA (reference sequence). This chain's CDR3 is CSAVKGNTEAFF. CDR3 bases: TGCAGTGCCGTAAAGGGGAACACTGAAGCTTTCTTT.

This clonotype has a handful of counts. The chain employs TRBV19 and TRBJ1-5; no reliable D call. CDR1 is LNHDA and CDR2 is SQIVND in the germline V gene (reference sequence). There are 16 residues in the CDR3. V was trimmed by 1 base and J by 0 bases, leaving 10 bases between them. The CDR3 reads CASSIGGRTSNQPQHF. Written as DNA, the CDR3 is TGTGCCAGTAGTATAGGAGGGAGGACTAGCAATCAGCCCCAGCATTTT.

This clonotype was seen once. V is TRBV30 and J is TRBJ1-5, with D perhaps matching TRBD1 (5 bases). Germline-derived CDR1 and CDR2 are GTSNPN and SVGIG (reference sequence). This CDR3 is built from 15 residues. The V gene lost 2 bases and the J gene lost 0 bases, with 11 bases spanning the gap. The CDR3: CAWSQGWNSNQPQHF. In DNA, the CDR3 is TGTGCCTGGAGTCAGGGTTGGAATAGCAATCAGCCCCAGCATTTT.

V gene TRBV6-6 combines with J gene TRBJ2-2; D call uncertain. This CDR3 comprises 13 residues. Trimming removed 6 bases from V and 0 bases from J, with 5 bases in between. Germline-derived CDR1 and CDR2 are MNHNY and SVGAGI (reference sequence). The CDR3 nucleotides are TGTGCCAGCAGGGCTACGAACACCGGGGAGCTGTTTTTT. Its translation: CASRATNTGELFF.

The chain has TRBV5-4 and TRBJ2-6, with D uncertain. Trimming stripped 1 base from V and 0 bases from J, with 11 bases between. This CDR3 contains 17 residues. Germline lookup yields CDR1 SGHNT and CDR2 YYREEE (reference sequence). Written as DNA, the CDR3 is TGTGCCAGCAGCTTGTTCCGAGGCCTCTCTGGGGCCAACGTCCTGACTTTC. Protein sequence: CASSLFRGLSGANVLTF.

The CDR3: CASKGEYNEQFF. The CDR3 DNA follows: TGTGCCAGCAAGGGCGAATACAATGAGCAGTTCTTC. V is TRBV25-1 and J is TRBJ2-1; D not certain. The V gene lost 7 bases and the J gene lost 4 bases, with 8 bases spanning the gap. The germline gives CDR1 MGHDK, CDR2 SYGVNS. CDR3 length equals 12 residues.

Here the CDR3 DNA reads TGTGCCACCAGCGTGGGACAGGGGGAAAAAAACATTCAGTACTTC. The encoded protein is CATSVGQGEKNIQYF. The gene calls are TRBV15 and TRBJ2-4; 11 bases are shared with TRBD1. J was trimmed by 4 bases and V by 5 bases; bases with no gene match: 4. CDR1 and CDR2 (germline): LNHNV, YYDKDF (reference sequence). The length of the CDR3 is 15 residues.

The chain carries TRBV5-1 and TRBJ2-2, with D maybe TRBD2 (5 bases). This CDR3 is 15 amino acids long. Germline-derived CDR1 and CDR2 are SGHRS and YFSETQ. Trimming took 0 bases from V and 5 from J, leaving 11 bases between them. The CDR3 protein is CASSLEVSGTGELFF. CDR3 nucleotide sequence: TGCGCCAGCAGCTTGGAAGTTTCGGGGACCGGGGAGCTGTTTTTT.

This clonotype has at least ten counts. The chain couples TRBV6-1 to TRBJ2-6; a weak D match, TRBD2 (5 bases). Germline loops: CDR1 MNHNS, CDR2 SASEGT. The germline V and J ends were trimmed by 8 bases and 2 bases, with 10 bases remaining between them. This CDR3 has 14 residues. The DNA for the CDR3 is TGTGCCAGCTCAAGAGGGACTGGGGCCAACGTCCTGACTTTC. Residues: CASSRGTGANVLTF.

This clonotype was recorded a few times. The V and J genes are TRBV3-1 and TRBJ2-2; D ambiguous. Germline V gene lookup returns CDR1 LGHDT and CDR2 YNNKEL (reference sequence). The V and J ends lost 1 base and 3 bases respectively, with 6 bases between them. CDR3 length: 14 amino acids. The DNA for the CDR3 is TGTGCCAGCAGCCAAGCACTTCACACCGGGGAGCTGTTTTTT. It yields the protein CASSQALHTGELFF.

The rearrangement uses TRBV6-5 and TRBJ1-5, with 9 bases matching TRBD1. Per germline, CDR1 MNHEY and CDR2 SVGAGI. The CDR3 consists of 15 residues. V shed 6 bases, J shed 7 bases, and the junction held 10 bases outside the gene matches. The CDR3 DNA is TGTGCCAGCAGGATCGACAGGGGGAGTACCCAGCCCCAGCATTTT. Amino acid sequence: CASRIDRGSTQPQHF.

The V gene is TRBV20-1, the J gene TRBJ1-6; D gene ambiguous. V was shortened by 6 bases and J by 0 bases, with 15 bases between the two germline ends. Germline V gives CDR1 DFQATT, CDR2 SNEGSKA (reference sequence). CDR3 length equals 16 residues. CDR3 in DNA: TGCAGTGCCCCAGTCCACGGAAGCTCCTATAATTCACCCCTCCACTTT. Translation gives CSAPVHGSSYNSPLHF.

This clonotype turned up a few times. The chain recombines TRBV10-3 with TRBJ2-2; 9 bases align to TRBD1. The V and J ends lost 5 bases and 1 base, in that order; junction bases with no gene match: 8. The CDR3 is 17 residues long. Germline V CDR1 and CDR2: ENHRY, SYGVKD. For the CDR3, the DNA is TGTGCCATCAGTCCCATGGGGGGACAGGGGAACACCGGGGAGCTGTTTTTT. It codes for CAISPMGGQGNTGELFF.

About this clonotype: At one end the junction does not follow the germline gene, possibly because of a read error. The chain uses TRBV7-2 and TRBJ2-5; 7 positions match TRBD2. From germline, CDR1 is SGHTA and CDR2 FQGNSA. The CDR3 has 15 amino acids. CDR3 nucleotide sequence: TGTGCCAGCGGCTTAACATTGGGGGGGCAAGAGACCCAGTACTTC. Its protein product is CASGLTLGGQETQYF.